This T cell receptor beta chain was sequenced for a study of T cells after yellow fever vaccination. In germline, CDR1 is SGHRS, CDR2 YFSETQ. Trimming left V 4 bases short and J 6 bases short, with 13 bases between. This CDR3 contains 13 residues. This clonotype was picked up many times. TCRdb independently ran MiXCR on the 5' RACE reads; one entry per CDR3 protein. The data show some 250,000 distinct CDR3 sequences, about 3.9% seen once. This clonotype was sampled from a man younger than 35 who received the YFV17D yellow fever vaccine. The rearrangement links TRBV5-1 to TRBJ1-2; TRBD1 is a possible D gene (6 bases). The input for sequencing was PBMCs, taken 15 days after the yellow fever booster vaccination. CDR3 protein: CASSGTGTNGYTF. The CDR3 DNA is TGCGCCAGCAGCGGCACCGGGACAAATGGCTACACCTTC.